This TCR beta chain was obtained from a study of tumor and adjacent non-tumor tissue in lung cancer. Study overall: The patients, about nine men and 5 women, were roughly 30 to 80 with stage I to III disease.

This sample's RNA came from whole unsorted tissue. TCRbeta libraries were built with three rounds of nested PCR, modified from ARM-PCR. Each CDR3 protein gets one entry after TCRdb re-called the multiplex PCR reads with MiXCR. Among around 200,000 distinct CDR3 sequences listed, roughly 70% were seen once. Study-wide results and caveats: Normal lung showed higher cumulative top 100 clone frequency than tumor.

J lost 5 bases, V lost 5 bases, and 5 bases had no gene match. Germline CDR1 and CDR2: SGHRS and YFSETQ. The CDR3 runs 13 residues. This clonotype was picked up a small number of times. The antigen remains unidentified. The sequence derives from a man aged 60 to 75 with non-small cell lung cancer. The sequenced material came from lung tumor tissue. V is TRBV5-1 and J is TRBJ2-7; 9 bases are a match to TRBD1. The CDR3 region has the DNA TGCGCCAGCAGTACAGGGGGCTCTGACGAGCAGTACTTC. As protein: CASSTGGSDEQYF.